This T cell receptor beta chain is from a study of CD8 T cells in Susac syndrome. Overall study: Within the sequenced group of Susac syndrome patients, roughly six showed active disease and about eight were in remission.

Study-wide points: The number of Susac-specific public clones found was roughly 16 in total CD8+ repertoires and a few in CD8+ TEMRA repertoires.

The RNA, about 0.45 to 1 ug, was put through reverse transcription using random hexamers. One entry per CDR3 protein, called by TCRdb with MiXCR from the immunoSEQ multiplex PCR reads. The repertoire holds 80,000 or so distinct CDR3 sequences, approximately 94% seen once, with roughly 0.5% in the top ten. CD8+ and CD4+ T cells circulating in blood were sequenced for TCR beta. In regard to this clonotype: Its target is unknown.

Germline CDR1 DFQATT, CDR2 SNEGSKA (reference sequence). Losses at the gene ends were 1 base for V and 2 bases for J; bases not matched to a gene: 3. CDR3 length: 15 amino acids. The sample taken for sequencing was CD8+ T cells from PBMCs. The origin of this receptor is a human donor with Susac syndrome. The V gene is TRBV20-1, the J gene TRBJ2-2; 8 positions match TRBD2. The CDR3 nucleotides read TGCAGTGCTAGAGGGCGGGGGGTCAACACCGGGGAGCTGTTTTTT. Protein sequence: CSARGRGVNTGELFF.